This entry features one T cell receptor (beta chain) sequence. This specimen comes from a study of blood T cell repertoires in COVID-19. The wider study: T cells, B-cell-depleted T cells, or PBMCs provided the cDNA or gDNA that served as material.

Some clones are missing from TCRdb's copy, which holds only in-frame ones; the method was immunoSEQ multiplex PCR. The top ten hold 15% to 20% of the sample, which has 200,000 to 250,000 clones, around four fifths seen once. The source is a woman of 80 years or more with active or convalescent COVID-19. Sequencing used peripheral blood.

The CDR3 nucleotides read TGTGCCAGCAGTGTGGTAACGACAGTTCAGCCCCAGCATTTT. It is translated as CASSVVTTVQPQHF. The chain joins TRBV2 to TRBJ1-5; a weak D match, TRBD1 (5 bases). Deletions cut 4 bases from V and 6 bases from J, with 13 bases between. The CDR3 is 14 residues long. Germline V gene sequence: CDR1 SNHLY, CDR2 FYNNEI.